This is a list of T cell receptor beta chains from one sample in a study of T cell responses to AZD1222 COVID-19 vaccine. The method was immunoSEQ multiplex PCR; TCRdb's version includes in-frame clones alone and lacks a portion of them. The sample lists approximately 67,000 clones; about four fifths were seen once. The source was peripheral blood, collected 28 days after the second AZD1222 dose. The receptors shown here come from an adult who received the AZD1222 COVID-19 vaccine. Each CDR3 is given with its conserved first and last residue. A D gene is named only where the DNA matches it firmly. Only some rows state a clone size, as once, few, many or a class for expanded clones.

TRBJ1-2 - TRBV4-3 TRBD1 CASSQGQGVYGYTF TGCGCCAGCAGCCAGGGACAGGGGGTCTATGGCTACACCTTC
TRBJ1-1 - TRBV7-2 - CASGELMNTEAFF TGTGCCAGCGGGGAACTCATGAACACTGAAGCTTTCTTT
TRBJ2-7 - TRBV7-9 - CALSTARGEQYF TGTGCCCTTAGTACAGCCCGAGGGGAGCAGTACTTC
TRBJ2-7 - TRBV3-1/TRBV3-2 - CASSQERTSIDEQYF TGTGCCAGCAGCCAAGAAAGGACCAGTATAGACGAGCAGTACTTC
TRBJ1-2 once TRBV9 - CASSVDRSNYGYTF TGTGCCAGCAGCGTAGATAGGTCCAACTATGGCTACACCTTC
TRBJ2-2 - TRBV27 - CASYPHTNTGELFF TGTGCCAGCTACCCACACACTAACACCGGGGAGCTGTTTTTT
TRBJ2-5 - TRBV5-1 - CASSLEGFQETQYF TGCGCCAGCAGCTTGGAAGGCTTTCAAGAGACCCAGTACTTC
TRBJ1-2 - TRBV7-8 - CASSLEGWGALALFYGYTF TGTGCCAGCAGCTTAGAGGGGTGGGGAGCACTCGCCCTTTTCTATGGCTACACCTTC
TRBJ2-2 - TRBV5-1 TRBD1 CASSPTGTANTGELFF TGCGCCAGCAGCCCCACCGGGACAGCAAACACCGGGGAGCTGTTTTTT
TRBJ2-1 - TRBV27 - CASSLDRSYNEQFF TGTGCCAGCAGTTTGGACAGATCCTACAATGAGCAGTTCTTC
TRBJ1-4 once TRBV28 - CASSSREGGEKLFF TGTGCCAGCAGTTCCCGCGAGGGTGGTGAAAAACTGTTTTTT
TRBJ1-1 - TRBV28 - CASSFLAGNTEAFF TGTGCCAGCAGTTTCTTAGCAGGAAACACTGAAGCTTTCTTT
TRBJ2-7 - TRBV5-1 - CASSSETGTLYEQYF TGCGCCAGCAGCTCGGAAACCGGGACTCTTTACGAGCAGTACTTC
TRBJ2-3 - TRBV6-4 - CASSSGGGTTDTQYF TGTGCCAGCTCCTCCGGCGGGGGCACCACAGATACGCAGTATTTT
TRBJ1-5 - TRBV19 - CASSSEGSYQPQHF TGTGCCAGTAGTAGCGAGGGGTCATATCAGCCCCAGCATTTT
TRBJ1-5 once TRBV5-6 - CASSFLGERDNQPQHF TGTGCCAGCAGCTTCTTGGGGGAGAGGGACAATCAGCCCCAGCATTTT
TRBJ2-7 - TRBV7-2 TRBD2 CASSLYPPEASGGPYEQYF TGTGCCAGCAGCTTATACCCGCCGGAGGCTAGCGGGGGCCCCTACGAGCAGTACTTC
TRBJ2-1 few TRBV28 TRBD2 CASSLASGGYNEQFF TGTGCCAGCAGTTTAGCCTCGGGGGGGTACAATGAGCAGTTCTTC
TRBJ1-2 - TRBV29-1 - CSVESGIDYGYTF TGCAGCGTTGAATCGGGGATTGACTATGGCTACACCTTC
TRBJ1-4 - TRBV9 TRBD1 CASSVGTGGAGEKLFF TGTGCCAGCAGCGTAGGGACAGGGGGCGCTGGTGAAAAACTGTTTTTT
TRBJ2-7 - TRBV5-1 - CASALGQASFYEQYF TGCGCCAGCGCTCTGGGGCAGGCTTCATTCTACGAGCAGTACTTC
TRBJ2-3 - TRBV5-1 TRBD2 CASLQGGGSTDTQYF TGCGCCAGTCTCCAAGGCGGGGGGTCGACAGATACGCAGTATTTT
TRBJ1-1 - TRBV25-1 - CASSADAVLGAFF TGTGCCAGCAGTGCAGACGCCGTCCTGGGAGCTTTCTTT
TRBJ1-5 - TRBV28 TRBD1 CASRKTGDQPQHF TGTGCCAGCAGGAAAACAGGGGATCAGCCCCAGCATTTT
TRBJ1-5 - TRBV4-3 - CASSQTWGEGRQPQHF TGCGCCAGCAGCCAAACATGGGGAGAGGGTCGTCAGCCCCAGCATTTT
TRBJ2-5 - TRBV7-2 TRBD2 CASSVTSGGLQDLDF TGTGCCAGCAGCGTAACTAGCGGGGGATTACAAGATTTGGACTTC
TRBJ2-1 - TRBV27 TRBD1 CASSSSGTGLYNEQFF TGTGCCAGCAGTTCATCCGGGACAGGACTCTACAATGAGCAGTTCTTC
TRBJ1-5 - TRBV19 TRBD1 CASSISPGGHQPQHF TGTGCCAGTAGTATAAGTCCAGGGGGCCATCAGCCCCAGCATTTT
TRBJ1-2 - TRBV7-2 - CASSWGSRNGYTF TGTGCCAGCAGCTGGGGTAGTCGCAATGGCTACACCTTC
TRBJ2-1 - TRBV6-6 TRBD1 CASSRDSRNEQFF TGTGCCAGCAGTCGGGACAGCCGCAATGAGCAGTTCTTC
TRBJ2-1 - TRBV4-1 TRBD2 CASSRSGTSGGAYNEQFF TGCGCCAGCAGCCGTTCCGGGACTAGCGGGGGAGCATACAATGAGCAGTTCTTC
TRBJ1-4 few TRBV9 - CASSVGGRRNEKLFF TGTGCCAGCAGCGTAGGGGGACGCCGTAATGAAAAACTGTTTTTT
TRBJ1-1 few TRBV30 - CAWTGDWREAFF TGTGCCTGGACAGGGGATTGGAGGGAAGCTTTCTTT
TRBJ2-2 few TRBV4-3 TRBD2 CASSLAGGLIGELFF TGCGCCAGCAGCCTAGCGGGGGGGCTTATCGGGGAGCTGTTTTTT
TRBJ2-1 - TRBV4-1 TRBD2 CASSARSTSGVHEQFF TGCGCCAGCAGTGCAAGGTCGACTAGCGGCGTCCATGAGCAGTTCTTC
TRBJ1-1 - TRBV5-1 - CASSSGTPQAQAFF TGCGCCAGCAGCTCCGGGACACCCCAGGCTCAAGCTTTCTTT
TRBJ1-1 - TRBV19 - CASRLGGAGTEAFF TGTGCCAGTAGGCTGGGGGGCGCGGGCACTGAAGCTTTCTTT
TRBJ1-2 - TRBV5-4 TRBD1 CASTKIRGPYGYTF TGTGCCAGCACCAAGATCAGGGGGCCCTATGGCTACACCTTC
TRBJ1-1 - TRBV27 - CASSFYSNTEAFF TGTGCCAGCAGTTTTTACAGCAACACTGAAGCTTTCTTT
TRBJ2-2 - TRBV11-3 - CASSPIVGELFF TGTGCCAGCAGCCCCATCGTCGGGGAGCTGTTTTTT
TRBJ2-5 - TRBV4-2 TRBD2 CASSQDSGGTSETQYF TGTGCCAGCAGCCAAGACTCGGGGGGGACTTCAGAGACCCAGTACTTC